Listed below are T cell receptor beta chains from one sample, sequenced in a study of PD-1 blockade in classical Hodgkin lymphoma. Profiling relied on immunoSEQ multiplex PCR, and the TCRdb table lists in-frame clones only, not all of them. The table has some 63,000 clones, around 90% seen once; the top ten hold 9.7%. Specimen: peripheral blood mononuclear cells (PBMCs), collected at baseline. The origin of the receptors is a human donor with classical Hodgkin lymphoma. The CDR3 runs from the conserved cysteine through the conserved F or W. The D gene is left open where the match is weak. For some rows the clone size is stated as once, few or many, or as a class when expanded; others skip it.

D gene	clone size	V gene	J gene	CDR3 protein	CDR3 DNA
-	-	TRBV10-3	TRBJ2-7	CAISESGITYEQYF	TGTGCCATCAGTGAGTCGGGCATTACGTACGAGCAGTACTTC
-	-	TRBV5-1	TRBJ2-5	CASSLVYMQETQYF	TGCGCCAGCAGCTTGGTGTACATGCAAGAGACCCAGTACTTC
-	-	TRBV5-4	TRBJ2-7	CASSRGGYEQYF	TGTGCCAGCAGCCGTGGCGGGTACGAGCAGTACTTC
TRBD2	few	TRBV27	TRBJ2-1	CASSPGTSGGYNEQFF	TGTGCCAGCAGTCCCGGGACTAGCGGGGGGTACAATGAGCAGTTCTTC
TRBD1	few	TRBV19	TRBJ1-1	CASSRGTGGVAEAFF	TGTGCCAGTAGTAGAGGGACAGGGGGCGTCGCTGAAGCTTTCTTT
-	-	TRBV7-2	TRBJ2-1	CASSLARSSYNEQFF	TGTGCCAGCAGCTTAGCTAGGAGCTCCTACAATGAGCAGTTCTTC
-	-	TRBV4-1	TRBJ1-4	CASSQGEPGTTNEKLFF	TGCGCCAGCAGCCAGGGCGAACCAGGGACAACTAATGAAAAACTGTTTTTT
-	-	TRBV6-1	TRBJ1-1	CASSEVYTEAFF	TGTGCCAGCAGTGAAGTTTACACTGAAGCTTTCTTT
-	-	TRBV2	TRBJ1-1	CASSVLANTEAFF	TGTGCCAGCAGTGTTTTGGCGAACACTGAAGCTTTCTTT
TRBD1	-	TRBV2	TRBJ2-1	CASASPGQGHNEQFF	TGTGCCAGCGCCAGTCCGGGACAGGGGCACAATGAGCAGTTCTTC
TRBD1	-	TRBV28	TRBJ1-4	CAIGQGNEKLFF	TGTGCCATCGGACAGGGAAATGAAAAACTGTTTTTT
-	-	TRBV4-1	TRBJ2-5	CASSLSGETQYF	TGCGCCAGCAGCCTTAGTGGAGAGACCCAGTACTTC
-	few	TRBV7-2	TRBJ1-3	CASSLGSGTGNTIYF	TGTGCCAGCAGCTTGGGGTCTGGGACTGGAAACACCATATATTTT
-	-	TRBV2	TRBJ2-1	CASSAGLRAGDEQFF	TGTGCCAGCAGTGCGGGACTGAGAGCCGGGGATGAGCAGTTCTTC
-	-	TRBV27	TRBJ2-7	CASSKGTGSSYEQYF	TGTGCCAGCAGTAAGGGCACAGGCTCCTCCTACGAGCAGTACTTC
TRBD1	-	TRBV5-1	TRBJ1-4	CASSLGGRGPTNEKLFF	TGCGCCAGCAGCTTGGGGGGCAGGGGGCCAACTAATGAAAAACTGTTTTTT
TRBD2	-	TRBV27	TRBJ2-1	CASSYLAGSYNEQFF	TGTGCCAGCAGTTACCTAGCGGGGTCGTACAATGAGCAGTTCTTC
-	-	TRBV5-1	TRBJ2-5	CASSLGPAREQYF	TGCGCCAGCAGCTTGGGCCCCGCACGGGAGCAGTACTTC
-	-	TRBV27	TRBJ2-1	CASKTLNYNEQFF	TGTGCCAGCAAAACTTTAAACTACAATGAGCAGTTCTTC
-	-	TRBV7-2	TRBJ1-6	CASSSDRGGNSPLHF	TGTGCCAGCAGCTCCGACCGAGGAGGTAATTCACCCCTCCACTTT
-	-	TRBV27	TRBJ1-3	CASSPAGRRNTIYF	TGTGCCAGCAGTCCGGCCGGGCGAAGAAACACCATATATTTT
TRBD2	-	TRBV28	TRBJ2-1	CASSLLAGGYNEQFF	TGTGCCAGCAGTTTACTAGCGGGTGGATACAATGAGCAGTTCTTC
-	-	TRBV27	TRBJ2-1	CASTPGSPHNEQFF	TGTGCCAGCACTCCGGGGAGTCCCCACAATGAGCAGTTCTTC
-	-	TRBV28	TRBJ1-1	CASSLWDSLGPDTEAFF	TGTGCCAGCAGTTTATGGGACAGTCTGGGGCCCGACACTGAAGCTTTCTTT
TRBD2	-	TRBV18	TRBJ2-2	CASSPRSSGSTGELFF	TGTGCCAGCTCACCCCGGTCTAGCGGCTCCACCGGGGAGCTGTTTTTT
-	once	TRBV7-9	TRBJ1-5	CASSPGSNQPQHF	TGTGCCAGCAGCCCCGGAAGCAATCAGCCCCAGCATTTT
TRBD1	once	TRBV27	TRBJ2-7	CASSPTGTGIYEQYF	TGTGCCAGCAGTCCTACCGGGACAGGGATCTACGAGCAGTACTTC
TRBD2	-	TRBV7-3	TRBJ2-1	CASSWGGASREQFF	TGTGCCAGCAGCTGGGGGGGTGCTAGCCGAGAGCAGTTCTTC
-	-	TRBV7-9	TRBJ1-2	CASSFGQGGYTF	TGTGCCAGCAGCTTCGGTCAAGGCGGCTACACCTTC
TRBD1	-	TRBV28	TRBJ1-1	CASRPDRGPTEAFF	TGTGCCAGCAGGCCCGACAGGGGGCCCACTGAAGCTTTCTTT
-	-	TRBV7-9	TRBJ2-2	CASSSLYPRGGNTGELFF	TGTGCCAGCAGCTCCCTGTACCCCAGGGGCGGAAACACCGGGGAGCTGTTTTTT
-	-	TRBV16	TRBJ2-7	CASSLNKLPYEQYF	TGTGCCAGCAGCCTCAATAAGCTACCCTACGAGCAGTACTTC
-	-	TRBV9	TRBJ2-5	CASSVGVYRREREETQYF	TGTGCCAGCAGCGTAGGGGTCTACCGACGGGAGAGGGAGGAGACCCAGTACTTC
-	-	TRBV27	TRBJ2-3	CASSVWVNTDTQYF	TGTGCCAGCAGCGTCTGGGTAAACACAGATACGCAGTATTTT
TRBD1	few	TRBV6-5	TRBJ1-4	CASSFSSGQGTEKLFF	TGTGCCAGCAGTTTTTCCTCGGGACAGGGGACTGAAAAACTGTTTTTT
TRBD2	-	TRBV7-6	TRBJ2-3	CASSLLRGVFADTQYF	TGTGCCAGCAGCTTGTTGCGGGGGGTTTTCGCAGATACGCAGTATTTT
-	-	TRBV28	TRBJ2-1	CASSFYHLGPENEQFF	TGTGCCAGCAGTTTTTACCACCTGGGTCCTGAAAATGAGCAGTTCTTC
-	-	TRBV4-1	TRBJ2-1	CASSRLGGYNEQFF	TGCGCCAGCAGCCGCCTAGGAGGGTACAATGAGCAGTTCTTC
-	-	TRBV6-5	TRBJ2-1	CASRRLGALGEQFF	TGTGCCAGCAGGAGACTTGGGGCCTTAGGGGAGCAGTTCTTC
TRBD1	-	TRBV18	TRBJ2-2	CASSRQGTELFF	TGTGCCAGCTCTCGACAGGGAACAGAGCTGTTTTTT
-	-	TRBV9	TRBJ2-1	CASSVASNEQFF	TGTGCCAGCAGCGTAGCCTCCAATGAGCAGTTCTTC
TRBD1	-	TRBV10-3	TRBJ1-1	CAISEHPGTGVTEAFF	TGTGCCATCAGTGAACATCCGGGGACAGGCGTCACTGAAGCTTTCTTT